The clone carrying this TCR beta chain was detected ten times or more. The antigen remains unidentified. The length of the CDR3 is 14 residues. V gave up 2 bases and J gave up 4 bases, with 9 bases separating them. CDR1 MNHEY and CDR2 SVGEGT come from the germline V gene. This sample is part of a study of T cell repertoires in cytomegalovirus infection. Study context: In public TCR beta signatures, there were indications of both CMV infection and matching HLA type.

Study-level results: Across the ex vivo response, the dominant clonotypes were HLA-C-restricted CMV-specific TCR beta clonotypes. Summed frequency of public TCR beta families distinguished CMV carriers with the relevant HLA.

TCRdb reprocessed the reads with MiXCR, giving one entry per CDR3 protein. The data show roughly 630,000 distinct CDR3 sequences, 20% to 25% seen once. The origin of this receptor is a human donor in good health (CMV status not recorded). Some clones in this sample may be carry-over from other donors' samples. The chain couples TRBV6-2 or TRBV6-3 to TRBJ1-5; D unresolved. What was sequenced was CD8+ T cells from PBMCs. CDR3 amino acids: CASSYRSENQPQHF. Written as DNA, the CDR3 is TGTGCCAGCAGTTACAGGTCGGAGAATCAGCCCCAGCATTTT.